The 24 T cell receptor beta chains given below trace back to one sample, sequenced in a study of shared clonotypes between healthy human individuals (dated by TCRdb to the early 2020s). Libraries were constructed by the immunoSEQ multiplex PCR assay. Held by TCRdb, this immuneACCESS table contains in-frame sequences only and omits some clones. Under half of the omission traces to an unresolved V gene where checked; the cause of the rest is unknown. The sample table contains over 850,000 clones; only one count was recorded for approximately 78% of them. In total, the top ten clones hold 0.55% to 0.7% of the sample. The sequenced sample consisted of memory CD4+ T cells from PBMCs. The cell subset or site label, as the study defines it: CD45RA-negative fraction. The receptors derive from a man aged 18 to 29 in good health. Some clones in this sample may be carry-over from other donors' samples.

This clone was picked up one time. The rearrangement joins TRBV4-1 to TRBJ2-5; 10 nucleotides line up with TRBD2. This CDR3 contains 18 residues. CDR1 and CDR2 (germline): MGHRA, YSYEKL. V gave up 1 base and J gave up 4 bases; unmatched junction bases: 12. The CDR3 loop reads CASSQVMASGSILETQYF. The CDR3 region has the DNA TGCGCCAGCAGCCAAGTTATGGCTAGCGGGAGCATTTTAGAGACCCAGTACTTC.

This clone was seen only a few times. Distinct nucleotide sequences in the sample also encode this CDR3. The chain is built from TRBV7-3 and TRBJ2-3; a possible D gene is TRBD2 (5 bases). V shed 5 bases and J shed 1 base, with 7 bases lying between them. The germline V gene has CDR1 SGHTA and CDR2 FQGTGA. The CDR3 covers 13 residues. This chain's CDR3 is CASSPRGTDTQYF. The DNA of the CDR3 is TGTGCCAGCAGCCCGCGGGGCACAGATACGCAGTATTTT.

The chain employs TRBV5-1 and TRBJ2-1; D remains ambiguous. From germline, CDR1 is SGHRS and CDR2 YFSETQ. The CDR3 runs 13 residues. With 8 bases removed from V and 0 bases from J, the gap between germline ends came to 9 bases. The CDR3 region is CASLRSSYNEQFF. As DNA, the CDR3 is TGCGCCAGTTTAAGAAGCTCCTACAATGAGCAGTTCTTC.

This clone has only a few counts. V is TRBV15 and J is TRBJ2-1, with unresolved D. This CDR3 has 14 amino acids. Between the trimmed V and J ends, which lost 0 bases and 4 bases, there was a span of 7 bases. In germline, CDR1 is LNHNV, CDR2 YYDKDF (reference sequence). The CDR3 loop is CATSRDLKYNEQFF. CDR3 sequence (DNA): TGTGCCACCAGCAGAGATTTGAAGTACAATGAGCAGTTCTTC.

This rearrangement joins TRBV7-3 to TRBJ2-7, with D uncertain. Trimming pared 2 bases from V and 3 bases from J, leaving 14 bases between. Germline CDR1 SGHTA, CDR2 FQGTGA. The CDR3 runs 15 residues. CDR3 sequence (DNA): TGTGCCAGCAGCTTAGCGGTCCGACTGTTCTACGAGCAGTACTTC. Translated, it gives CASSLAVRLFYEQYF.

The rearrangement joins TRBV19 to TRBJ1-1, with unresolved D. The V gene lost 1 base and the J gene lost 1 base, with 7 bases spanning the gap. The CDR3 extends over 14 amino acids. The V gene's germline CDR1 is LNHDA and CDR2 SQIVND (reference sequence). This CDR3 is CASSIGVWNTEAFF. As DNA, the CDR3 is TGTGCCAGTAGTATAGGGGTCTGGAACACTGAAGCTTTCTTT.

This clone was observed a few times. The chain is built from TRBV6-5 and TRBJ2-3; either TRBD1 or TRBD2 may fit D (5 bases each). V lost 4 bases, J lost 6 bases, and 17 bases lay in between. The CDR3 has 15 residues. From germline, CDR1 is MNHEY and CDR2 SVGAGI. CDR3 DNA sequence: TGTGCCAGCAGTTCTGACCGGGGCGAGAGTGATACGCAGTATTTT. Translating it yields CASSSDRGESDTQYF.

This sequence joins TRBV28 and TRBJ2-1; TRBD1 matches 9 bases. Trimming took 5 bases from V and 9 from J; bases not matched to a gene: 8. CDR1 MDHEN and CDR2 SYDVKM come from the germline V gene. The CDR3 runs to 14 residues. The CDR3 sequence: CASSTTGGRGEQFF. The CDR3 DNA reads TGTGCCAGCAGTACAACAGGGGGCCGAGGTGAGCAGTTCTTC.

The gene calls are TRBV2 and TRBJ1-5; tentatively, D is TRBD1 (6 bases). This CDR3 region has 13 residues. The germline gives CDR1 SNHLY, CDR2 FYNNEI. Trimming left V 7 bases short and J 6 bases short, with 13 bases between. The CDR3 is CASNGGQGQPQHF. CDR3 in DNA: TGTGCCAGCAATGGGGGGCAGGGTCAGCCCCAGCATTTT.

The rearrangement links TRBV7-2 to TRBJ1-1, with D maybe TRBD1 (6 bases). The CDR3 extends over 14 amino acids. Germline V lookup: CDR1 SGHTA, CDR2 FQGNSA. The V end was cut by 5 bases, the J end by 5 bases, with 15 bases between. CDR3 coding DNA: TGTGCCAGCAGCGCGAGGGGGGTCGGAACTGAAGCTTTCTTT. Its translation: CASSARGVGTEAFF.

CDR3 DNA sequence: TGTGCCTGGAGTGTACGAGGAGTGGATGCCTACGAGCAGTACTTC. The encoded protein is CAWSVRGVDAYEQYF. The chain has TRBV30 and TRBJ2-7; D gene ambiguous. Germline V lookup: CDR1 GTSNPN, CDR2 SVGIG (reference sequence). The CDR3 length is 15 residues. Deletions cut 0 bases from V and 2 bases from J, with 14 bases between.

This chain uses TRBV5-3 with TRBJ2-7; TRBD2 matches 8 bases. TRBV5-3 is an ORF, and what it does is uncertain. The CDR3 contains 12 residues. The V segment lost 3 bases and the J segment 5 bases; nucleotides outside the gene matches: 1. The CDR3 DNA reads TGTGCCAGAAGCTACGGGAGGGACGAGCAGTACTTC. Its translation: CARSYGRDEQYF.

This rearrangement joins TRBV5-1 to TRBJ2-5; 10 bases align to TRBD2. The CDR3 totals 15 residues. The V and J ends lost 3 bases and 2 bases, in that order; junction bases with no gene match: 4. CDR1 is SGHRS, CDR2 YFSETQ, per germline. For the CDR3, the DNA is TGCGCCAGCAGCTCGCTAGCGGGAGCGCAAGAGACCCAGTACTTC. The encoded protein is CASSSLAGAQETQYF.

The chain links TRBV18 to TRBJ2-2; D possibly corresponds to TRBD2 (5 bases). Germline CDR1 is KGHSH and CDR2 is LQKENI. The CDR3 covers 13 residues. Trimming took off 6 bases at V and 8 bases at J, with 13 bases between the two ends. The CDR3 spells CASSPRDLGELFF. In DNA form, the CDR3 reads TGTGCCAGCTCGCCCCGGGATCTGGGGGAGCTGTTTTTT.

The gene calls are TRBV5-1 and TRBJ2-1, with TRBD2 identical over 7 bases. The CDR3 is made up of 16 amino acids. Trimming took 0 bases from V and 7 from J; bases not matched to a gene: 10. Germline CDR1 reads SGHRS; CDR2 reads YFSETQ. The CDR3 DNA reads TGCGCCAGCAGCTTGGCCGGTGGGAGGGCCGGTAATGAGCAGTTCTTC. It encodes CASSLAGGRAGNEQFF.

This chain connects TRBV18 to TRBJ2-7; TRBD1 aligns across 8 bases. Trimming at V came to 2 bases and at J to 5 bases, leaving 8 bases not matched to a gene. The CDR3 length is 15 residues. Germline V gene sequence: CDR1 KGHSH, CDR2 LQKENI. Here the CDR3 DNA reads TGTGCCAGCTCACCAATGGCAGGGGGCTTGGACGAGCAGTACTTC. It yields the protein CASSPMAGGLDEQYF.

V usage is TRBV19 and J usage is TRBJ2-5; 12 positions agree with TRBD2. The CDR3 contains 15 residues. The V and J ends lost 6 bases and 4 bases, in that order; junction bases with no gene match: 6. Germline CDR1 is LNHDA and CDR2 is SQIVND (reference sequence). CDR3 loop: CASRGLAGGRETQYF. The CDR3 DNA sequence: TGTGCCAGTAGGGGGCTAGCGGGAGGGCGAGAGACCCAGTACTTC.

This rearrangement joins TRBV9 to TRBJ1-1; D is undetermined. The germline CDR1 and CDR2 sequences are SGDLS and YYNGEE. This CDR3 comprises 13 residues. Trimming shortened V by 3 bases and J by 7 bases, and 13 bases separated the two germline ends. Written as DNA, the CDR3 is TGTGCCAGCAGCGCATCTACAAACTTTGAAGCTTTCTTT. This sequence encodes CASSASTNFEAFF.

This sequence joins TRBV6-1 and TRBJ1-2; 7 bases match TRBD1. The CDR3 spans 14 residues. The V gene end was trimmed by 5 bases and the J gene end by 3 bases; junction bases not matched to a gene: 6. CDR1 and CDR2 from the germline V gene are MNHNS and SASEGT. Written as DNA, the CDR3 is TGTGCCAGCAGTACCCGGGACAGCGACTATGGCTACACCTTC. Translated, it gives CASSTRDSDYGYTF.

A few counts support this clone. CDR3 coding DNA: TGCGCCAGCAGCTTGCCCCTAGCGGGAGTCCCCGATACGCAGTATTTT. This codes for CASSLPLAGVPDTQYF. This chain links TRBV5-1 with TRBJ2-3; 10 bases align to TRBD2. J gave up 6 bases and V 1 base, and 8 bases lay outside the gene matches. CDR3 length: 16 amino acids. The germline V gene has CDR1 SGHRS and CDR2 YFSETQ.

V is TRBV5-1 and J is TRBJ2-6, with a tentative D call TRBD1 (5 bases). There are 16 residues in the CDR3. Germline CDR1 reads SGHRS; CDR2 reads YFSETQ. Between the trimmed V and J ends, which lost 4 bases and 1 base, there was a span of 12 bases. CDR3 protein: CASSGKDRSGANVLTF. The CDR3 bases are TGCGCCAGCAGCGGAAAAGACAGATCTGGGGCCAACGTCCTGACTTTC.

V and J are TRBV28 and TRBJ2-5; D gene ambiguous. V lost 5 bases, J lost 5 bases, and 6 bases lay in between. Germline values: CDR1 MDHEN, CDR2 SYDVKM. The CDR3 length is 11 residues. CDR3 in amino acids: CASSVDETQYF. CDR3 in DNA: TGTGCCAGCAGTGTTGACGAGACCCAGTACTTC.

This sequence joins TRBV28 and TRBJ1-5; D is uncertain. The CDR3 contains 19 residues. The V end was cut by 8 bases, the J end by 6 bases, with 32 bases between. The germline CDR1 and CDR2 sequences are MDHEN and SYDVKM. The CDR3 region is CASYQRAGASPTGAQPQHF. In nucleotides, the CDR3 is TGTGCCAGCTACCAACGTGCAGGTGCCTCCCCAACCGGTGCTCAGCCCCAGCATTTT.

The rearrangement joins TRBV28 to TRBJ2-1, with D possibly TRBD2 on 5 matching bases. V was cut by 5 bases and J by 7 bases, with 21 bases left in between. The length of the CDR3 is 16 residues. The germline gives CDR1 MDHEN, CDR2 SYDVKM. Here the CDR3 DNA reads TGTGCCAGCAGTCCTCATCTTACTAGATCCCTGAATGAGCAGTTCTTC. Residues: CASSPHLTRSLNEQFF.